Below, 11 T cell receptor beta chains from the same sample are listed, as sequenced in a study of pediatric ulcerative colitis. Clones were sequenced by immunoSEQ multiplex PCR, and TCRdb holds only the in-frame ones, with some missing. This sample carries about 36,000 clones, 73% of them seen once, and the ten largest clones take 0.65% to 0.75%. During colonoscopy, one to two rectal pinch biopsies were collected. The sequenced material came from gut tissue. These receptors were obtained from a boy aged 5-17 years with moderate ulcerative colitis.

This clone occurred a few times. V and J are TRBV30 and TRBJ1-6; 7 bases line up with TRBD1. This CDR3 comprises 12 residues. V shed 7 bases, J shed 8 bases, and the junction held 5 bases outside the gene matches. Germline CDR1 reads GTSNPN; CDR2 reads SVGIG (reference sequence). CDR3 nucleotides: TGTGCCTCGCAGGGGGAGGATTCACCCCTCCACTTT. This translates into CASQGEDSPLHF.

CDR3 loop: CASSLSTGTNSYEQYF. Written as DNA, the CDR3 is TGTGCCAGCAGTCTCAGTACCGGGACTAACTCCTACGAGCAGTACTTC. This chain links TRBV5-5 with TRBJ2-7, with 7 bases matching TRBD2. Unmatched junction bases numbered 11, after V lost 5 bases and J lost 0 bases. Germline values: CDR1 SGHKS, CDR2 YYEKEE (reference sequence). The CDR3 consists of 16 residues.

CDR3 DNA sequence: TGCGTCGGTGGCCCAGCGGCCTTGAAGTCGCACATTCAGTACTTC. This sequence encodes CVGGPAALKSHIQYF. The chain recombines TRBV5-1 with TRBJ2-4, with D possibly matching TRBD2 (5 bases). Germline loops: CDR1 SGHRS, CDR2 YFSETQ. This CDR3 has 15 residues.

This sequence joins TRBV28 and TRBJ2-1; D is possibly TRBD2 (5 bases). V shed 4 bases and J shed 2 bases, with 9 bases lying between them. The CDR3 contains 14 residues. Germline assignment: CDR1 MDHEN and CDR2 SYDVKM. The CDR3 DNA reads TGTGCCAGCAGTTCCGGGATGCCCTACAATGAGCAGTTCTTC. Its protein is CASSSGMPYNEQFF.

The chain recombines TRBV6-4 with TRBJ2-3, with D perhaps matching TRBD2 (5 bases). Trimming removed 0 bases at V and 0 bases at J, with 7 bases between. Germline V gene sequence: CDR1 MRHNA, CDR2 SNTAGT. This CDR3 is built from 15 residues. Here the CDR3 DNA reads TGTGCCAGCAGTGACTCGGAGGCCAGCACAGATACGCAGTATTTT. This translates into CASSDSEASTDTQYF.

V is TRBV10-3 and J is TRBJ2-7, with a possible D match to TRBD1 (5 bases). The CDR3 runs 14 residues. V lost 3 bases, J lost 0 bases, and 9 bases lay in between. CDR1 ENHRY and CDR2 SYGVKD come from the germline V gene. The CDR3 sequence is CAISDQTVSYEQYF. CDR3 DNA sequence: TGTGCCATCAGTGACCAGACAGTCTCCTACGAGCAGTACTTC.

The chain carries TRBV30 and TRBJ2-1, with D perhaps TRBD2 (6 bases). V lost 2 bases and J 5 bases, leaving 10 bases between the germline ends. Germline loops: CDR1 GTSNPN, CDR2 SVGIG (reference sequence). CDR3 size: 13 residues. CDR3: CAWSPGGDNEQFF. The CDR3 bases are TGTGCCTGGAGTCCCGGGGGAGACAATGAGCAGTTCTTC.

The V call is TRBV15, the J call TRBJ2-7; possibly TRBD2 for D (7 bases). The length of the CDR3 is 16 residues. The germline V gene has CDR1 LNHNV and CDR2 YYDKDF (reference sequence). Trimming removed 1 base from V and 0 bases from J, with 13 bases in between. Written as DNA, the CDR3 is TGTGCCACCAGCAGAGGACCGGGGGGCCACTCCTACGAGCAGTACTTC. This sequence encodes CATSRGPGGHSYEQYF. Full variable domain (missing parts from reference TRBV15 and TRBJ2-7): DAMVIQNPRYQVTQFGKPVTLSCSQTLNHNVMYWYQQKSSQAPKLLFHYYDKDFNNEADTPDNFQSRRPNTSFCFLDIRSPGLGDTAMYLCATSRGPGGHSYEQYFGPGTRLTVT.

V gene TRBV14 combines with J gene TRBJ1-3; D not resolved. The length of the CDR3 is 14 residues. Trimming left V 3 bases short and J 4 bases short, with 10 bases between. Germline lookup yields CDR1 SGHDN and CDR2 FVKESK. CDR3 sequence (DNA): TGTGCCAGCAGCCACAGCGTAAGAGGAAACACCATATATTTT. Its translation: CASSHSVRGNTIYF. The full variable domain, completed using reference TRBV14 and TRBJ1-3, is EAGVTQFPSHSVIEKGQTVTLRCDPISGHDNLYWYRRVMGKEIKFLLHFVKESKQDESGMPNNRFLAERTGGTYSTLKVQPAELEDSGVYFCASSHSVRGNTIYFGEGSWLTVV.

Here the CDR3 reads CASSGGTGTSYNEQFF. CDR3 in DNA: TGTGCCAGCAGTGGGGGAACGGGGACCTCCTACAATGAGCAGTTCTTC. The V and J genes are TRBV6-1 and TRBJ2-1; D may correspond to TRBD1 or TRBD2 (5 bases each). V lost 4 bases, J lost 0 bases, and 13 bases lay in between. The CDR3 consists of 16 residues. The germline V gene encodes CDR1 MNHNS and CDR2 SASEGT.

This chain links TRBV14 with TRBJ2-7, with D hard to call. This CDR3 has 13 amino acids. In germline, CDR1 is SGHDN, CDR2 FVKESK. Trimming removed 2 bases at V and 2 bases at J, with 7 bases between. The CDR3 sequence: CASSQNDAYEQYF. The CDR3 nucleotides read TGTGCCAGCAGCCAAAACGACGCCTACGAGCAGTACTTC.